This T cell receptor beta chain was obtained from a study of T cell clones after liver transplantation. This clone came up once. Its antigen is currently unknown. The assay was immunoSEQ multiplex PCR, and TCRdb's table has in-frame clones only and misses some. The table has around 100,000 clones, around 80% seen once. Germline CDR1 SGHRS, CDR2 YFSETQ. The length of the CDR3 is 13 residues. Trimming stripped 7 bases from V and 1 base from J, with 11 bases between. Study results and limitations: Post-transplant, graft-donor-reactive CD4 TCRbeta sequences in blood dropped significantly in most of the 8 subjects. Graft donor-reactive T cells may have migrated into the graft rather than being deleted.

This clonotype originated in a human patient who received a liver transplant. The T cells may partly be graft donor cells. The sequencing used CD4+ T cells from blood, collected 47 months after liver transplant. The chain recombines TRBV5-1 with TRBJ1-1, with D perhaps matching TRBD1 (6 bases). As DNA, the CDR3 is TGCGCCAGCCGCAAAGGGGGGAACACTGAAGCTTTCTTT. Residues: CASRKGGNTEAFF.